This TCR beta chain was retrieved from a study of blood T cell repertoires in COVID-19. Study summary: The origin of the acute and convalescent COVID-19 samples was the United States, Italy and Spain.

Trimming took 4 bases from V and 4 from J, leaving 7 bases between them. CDR1 is MRHNA, CDR2 SNTAGT, per germline. There are 13 residues in the CDR3. While infection was still active, Seattle patients were enrolled and then followed longitudinally. Clones were read by immunoSEQ multiplex PCR, and TCRdb kept only the in-frame ones, dropping some. The sample has about 150,000 clones; roughly four fifths are singletons. The V and J genes are TRBV6-4 and TRBJ2-2; D is uncertain. The TCR originated in a woman in her fifties or sixties with COVID-19, enrolled during active disease. The sequenced sample was peripheral blood. The CDR3 bases are TGTGCCAGCAGTGGGCCGATCACCGGGGAGCTGTTTTTT. Amino acid sequence: CASSGPITGELFF.